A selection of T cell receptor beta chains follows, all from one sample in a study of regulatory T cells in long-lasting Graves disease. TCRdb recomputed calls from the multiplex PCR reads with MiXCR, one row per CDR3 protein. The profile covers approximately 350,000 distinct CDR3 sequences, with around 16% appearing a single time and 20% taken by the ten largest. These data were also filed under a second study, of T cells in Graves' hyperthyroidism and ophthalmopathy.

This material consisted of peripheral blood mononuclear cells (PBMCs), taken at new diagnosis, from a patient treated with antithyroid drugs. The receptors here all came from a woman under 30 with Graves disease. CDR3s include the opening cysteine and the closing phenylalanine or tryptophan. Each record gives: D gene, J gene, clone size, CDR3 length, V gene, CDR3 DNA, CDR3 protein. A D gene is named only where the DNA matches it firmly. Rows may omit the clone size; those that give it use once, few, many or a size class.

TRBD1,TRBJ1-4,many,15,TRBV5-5,TGTGCCAGCAGCGGTACCGGGACAGGGGACGAAAAACTGTTTTTT,CASSGTGTGDEKLFF
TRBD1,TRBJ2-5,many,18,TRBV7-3,TGTGCCAGCAGCTTAAAATTGGGGACAGGGTCATTCGGAGAGACCCAGTACTTC,CASSLKLGTGSFGETQYF
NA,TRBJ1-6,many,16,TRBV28,TGTGCCAGCAGCCCAGCGGAGGGGAGCTATAATTCACCCCTCCACTTT,CASSPAEGSYNSPLHF
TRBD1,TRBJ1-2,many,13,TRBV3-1,TGTGCCAGCAGCCGGGACAGGTCCTATGGCTACACCTTC,CASSRDRSYGYTF
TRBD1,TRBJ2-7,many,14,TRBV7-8,TGTGCCAGCAGCTCGGGACAGTCCTTGGACGAGCAGTACTTC,CASSSGQSLDEQYF
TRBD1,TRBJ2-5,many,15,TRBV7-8,TGTGCCAGCAGCTTACTGGAAGGGGGCGAAGAGACCCAGTACTTC,CASSLLEGGEETQYF
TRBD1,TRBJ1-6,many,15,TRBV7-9,TGTGCCAGCAGCCCCTGGGCAGGGGGCAATTCACCCCTCCACTTT,CASSPWAGGNSPLHF
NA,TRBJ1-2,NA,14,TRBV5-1,TGCGCCAGCAGCTTGGGGGGGGCTCTAACTGGCTACACCTTC,CASSLGGALTGYTF
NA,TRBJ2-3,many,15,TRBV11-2,TGTGCCAGCAGCCCGACAGGCCGCGGCCCGGATACGCAGTATTTT,CASSPTGRGPDTQYF
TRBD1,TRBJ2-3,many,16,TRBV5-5,TGTGCCAGCAGCTCCGGTGACAGGGTCCTTGGAGATACGCAGTATTTT,CASSSGDRVLGDTQYF
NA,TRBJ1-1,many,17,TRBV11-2,TGTGCCAGCAGCTTAGAGGGGTCCGGGCCCCCGGCGTCTGAAGCTTTCTTT,CASSLEGSGPPASEAFF
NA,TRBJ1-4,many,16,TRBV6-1,TGTGCCAGCAGTAACGGACGGCTGCCTTACCGGGAAAAACTGTTTTTT,CASSNGRLPYREKLFF
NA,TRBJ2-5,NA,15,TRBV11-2,TGTGCCAGCAGCTTAGAATGGGGGAGCCAAGAGACCCAGTACTTC,CASSLEWGSQETQYF
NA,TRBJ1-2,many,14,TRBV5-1,TGCGCCAGCAGCTTGGATACGGACAGCTATGGCTACACCTTC,CASSLDTDSYGYTF
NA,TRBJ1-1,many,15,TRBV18,TGTGCCAGCTCACGTCAGGGTCCCACTAACACTGAAGCTTTCTTT,CASSRQGPTNTEAFF
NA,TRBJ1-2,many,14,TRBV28,TGTGCCAGCAGTTTGGGCGTCTTCATCGATGGCTACACCTTC,CASSLGVFIDGYTF
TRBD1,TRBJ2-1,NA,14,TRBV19,TGTGCCAGTAGAACTGCCTACAGGGGCGATGAGCAGTTCTTC,CASRTAYRGDEQFF
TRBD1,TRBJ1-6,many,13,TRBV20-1,TGCAGTGCTAGAGGAGGGGGCAGTTCACCCCTCCACTTT,CSARGGGSSPLHF
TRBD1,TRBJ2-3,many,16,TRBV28,TGTGCCAGCAGCACTTATGGGGGGACAGGGGGAGATACGCAGTATTTT,CASSTYGGTGGDTQYF
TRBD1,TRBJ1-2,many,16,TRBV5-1,TGCGCCAGCAGCCCCGGGACAGGGGAGGTTTACTATGGCTACACCTTC,CASSPGTGEVYYGYTF
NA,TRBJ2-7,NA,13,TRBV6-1,TGTGCCAGCGGCGCAGAATACTCCTACGAGCAGTACTTC,CASGAEYSYEQYF
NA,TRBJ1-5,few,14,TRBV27,TGTGCCAGCCGAATGGTAACAGGGAGTCAGCCCCAGCATTTT,CASRMVTGSQPQHF
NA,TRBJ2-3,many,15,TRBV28,TGTGCCAGCAGTTTTATGGGGAGTAGGACAGATACGCAGTATTTT,CASSFMGSRTDTQYF
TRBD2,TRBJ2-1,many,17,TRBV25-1,TGTGCCAGCAGTGAGTCTCCTAGCGGGAGTTCCTACAATGAGCAGTTCTTC,CASSESPSGSSYNEQFF
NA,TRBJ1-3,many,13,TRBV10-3,TGTGCCATCAGCGCAACTGGGGGCGACACCATATATTTT,CAISATGGDTIYF